These 30 T cell receptor beta chains were sequenced from one sample in a study of cytomegalovirus exposure and HLA in healthy donors. PCR was performed using 60 Vbeta and 13 Jbeta primers. TCRdb keeps only in-frame clones here, not all; method: immunoSEQ multiplex PCR. This table lists some 76,000 clones. Sequencing was done on a sample of PBMCs. These receptors came from a man aged 40-55 years in good health and CMV-seronegative.

The chain uses TRBV11-2 and TRBJ1-1; D not resolved. Germline-derived CDR1 and CDR2 are SGHAT and FQNNGV. V gave up 4 bases and J gave up 1 base, with 10 bases separating them. This CDR3 is 14 amino acids long. The CDR3 here is CASSSAGPNTEAFF. The CDR3 nucleotides are TGTGCCAGCAGCTCGGCGGGCCCGAACACTGAAGCTTTCTTT.

This chain joins TRBV5-1 and TRBJ2-6; the match to TRBD1 covers 8 bases. Trimming took 2 bases from V and 2 from J; bases not matched to a gene: 6. CDR3 length: 17 residues. Looked up from germline, CDR1 is SGHRS and CDR2 is YFSETQ. CDR3 bases: TGCGCCAGCAGCTTAGTGGACAGGGTTACTGGGGCCAACGTCCTGACTTTC. It codes for CASSLVDRVTGANVLTF. The complete variable domain, with remaining parts taken from reference TRBV5-1 and TRBJ2-6, reads KAGVTQTPRYLIKTRGQQVTLSCSPISGHRSVSWYQQTPGQGLQFLFEYFSETQRNKGNFPGRFSGRQFSNSRSEMNVSTLELGDSALYLCASSLVDRVTGANVLTFGAGSRLTVL.

The V gene is TRBV7-9, the J gene TRBJ2-3; 12 nucleotides match TRBD2. CDR3 length: 15 amino acids. The trim removed 5 bases at V and 5 bases at J, leaving 5 bases unmatched. The V gene's germline CDR1 is SEHNR and CDR2 FQNEAQ (reference sequence). The CDR3 protein is CASSALAGGGDTQYF. CDR3 in DNA: TGTGCCAGCAGCGCGCTAGCGGGGGGGGGAGATACGCAGTATTTT.

V usage is TRBV6-5 and J usage is TRBJ1-1, with 7 bases identical to TRBD1. The trim removed 7 bases at V and 1 base at J, leaving 3 bases unmatched. CDR1 is MNHEY and CDR2 is SVGAGI in the germline V gene. This CDR3 is built from 13 residues. This CDR3 reads CASTRTGNTEAFF. The CDR3 DNA is TGTGCCAGCACCCGGACAGGGAACACTGAAGCTTTCTTT.

The V call is TRBV5-1, the J call TRBJ1-1; perhaps TRBD1 as D (5 bases). The CDR3 totals 13 residues. V was clipped by 0 bases and J by 11 bases, with 14 bases between them. Germline V gives CDR1 SGHRS, CDR2 YFSETQ. The CDR3 nucleotides are TGCGCCAGCAGCTTGGTAGGGGCCCCCGTGGCTTTCTTT. This sequence encodes CASSLVGAPVAFF. The full variable domain, its missing parts supplied by reference TRBV5-1 and TRBJ1-1, is KAGVTQTPRYLIKTRGQQVTLSCSPISGHRSVSWYQQTPGQGLQFLFEYFSETQRNKGNFPGRFSGRQFSNSRSEMNVSTLELGDSALYLCASSLVGAPVAFFGQGTRLTVV.

The V and J genes are TRBV2 and TRBJ1-3; D remains ambiguous. The CDR3 runs 16 residues. The germline V gene encodes CDR1 SNHLY and CDR2 FYNNEI. V gave up 2 bases and J gave up 3 bases, with 14 bases separating them. CDR3 sequence reads: CASSESGIRLGNTIYF. CDR3 nucleotide sequence: TGTGCCAGCAGTGAATCGGGGATTCGGCTTGGAAACACCATATATTTT.

This chain connects TRBV11-3 to TRBJ2-2; D unresolved. The germline CDR1 and CDR2 sequences are SGHNT and YENEEA. V lost 5 bases and J 1 base, leaving 8 bases between the germline ends. This CDR3 comprises 14 residues. The CDR3 coding sequence is TGTGCCAGCAGCCCCCCGGGGAACACCGGGGAGCTGTTTTTT. This encodes CASSPPGNTGELFF. The whole variable domain, remainder taken from reference TRBV11-3 and TRBJ2-2, is EAGVVQSPRYKIIEKKQPVAFWCNPISGHNTLYWYLQNLGQGPELLIRYENEEAVDDSQLPKDRFSAERLKGVDSTLKIQPAELGDSAVYLCASSPPGNTGELFFGEGSRLTVL.

The chain links TRBV27 to TRBJ2-7; TRBD2 might be the D (7 bases). The V gene's germline CDR1 is MNHEY and CDR2 SMNVEV (reference sequence). CDR3 length equals 19 residues. With 4 bases removed from V and 3 bases from J, the gap between germline ends came to 28 bases. CDR3 protein: CASSSSLLRGPNPDYEQYF. CDR3 nucleotides: TGTGCCAGCAGTTCGAGCTTATTGCGGGGGCCCAACCCTGACTACGAGCAGTACTTC.

The rearrangement joins TRBV5-1 to TRBJ1-1; TRBD1 matches at 8 bases. This CDR3 has 14 amino acids. Per the germline V gene, CDR1 is SGHRS and CDR2 is YFSETQ. V lost 5 bases to trimming and J lost 3 bases; unmatched junction nucleotides: 6. For the CDR3, the DNA is TGCGCCAGCAGTCGGACAGGGTCGGACACTGAAGCTTTCTTT. Protein sequence: CASSRTGSDTEAFF.

The chain carries TRBV11-3 and TRBJ2-3; D remains ambiguous. The CDR3 totals 13 residues. V was shortened by 2 bases and J by 0 bases, with 3 bases between the two germline ends. Germline CDR1 is SGHNT and CDR2 is YENEEA. Here the CDR3 DNA reads TGTGCCAGCAGCTTAACTAGCACAGATACGCAGTATTTT. Amino acid sequence: CASSLTSTDTQYF.

The J gene is TRBJ2-1, the V gene TRBV7-2; D gene unclear. Germline assignment: CDR1 SGHTA and CDR2 FQGNSA. The CDR3 is 14 residues long. V was cut by 5 bases and J by 6 bases, with 14 bases left in between. In DNA form, the CDR3 reads TGTGCCAGCAGCCTAAGAGTCACCCCCAATGAGCAGTTCTTC. Amino acid sequence: CASSLRVTPNEQFF. Combining the CDR3 with reference TRBV7-2 and TRBJ2-1 gives the whole variable domain GAGVSQSPSNKVTEKGKDVELRCDPISGHTALYWYRQSLGQGLEFLIYFQGNSAPDKSGLPSDRFSAERTGGSVSTLTIQRTQQEDSAVYLCASSLRVTPNEQFFGPGTRLTVL.

The chain uses TRBV27 and TRBJ2-5, with TRBD2 as a possible D gene (6 bases). The CDR3 extends over 15 amino acids. V lost 0 bases to trimming and J lost 2 bases, with 10 bases between them. Per the germline V gene, CDR1 is MNHEY and CDR2 is SMNVEV (reference sequence). In nucleotides, the CDR3 is TGTGCCAGCAGTTTATCGGGGGGTTGGCAAGAGACCCAGTACTTC. Translation gives CASSLSGGWQETQYF.

The CDR3 loop is CASSQLKETQYF. CDR3 bases: TGTGCCAGCAGCCAGTTAAAAGAGACCCAGTACTTC. The gene calls are TRBV14 and TRBJ2-5; D uncertain. The CDR3 has 12 amino acids. Germline CDR1 reads SGHDN; CDR2 reads FVKESK. Trimming left V 3 bases short and J 3 bases short, with 5 bases between.

V is TRBV15 and J is TRBJ1-1, with 7 bases that match TRBD1. The junction had 8 bases not matched to a gene; V was cut back by 1 base and J by 0 bases. The germline V gene has CDR1 LNHNV and CDR2 YYDKDF (reference sequence). The CDR3 is 17 amino acids. CDR3 in amino acids: CATSRAEAGGLNTEAFF. The CDR3 DNA reads TGTGCCACCAGCAGAGCGGAAGCAGGGGGGTTGAACACTGAAGCTTTCTTT.

This clone registers medium-sized by frequency. DNA for the CDR3: TGCGCCAGCAGCTTGGAGACTAGCGGGGGCACAGATACGCAGTATTTT. Protein product: CASSLETSGGTDTQYF. J is TRBJ2-3 and V is TRBV5-1, with 11 bases identical to TRBD2. The CDR3 has 16 amino acids. V dropped 0 bases and J dropped 1; count of bases not matched to a gene: 1. Germline CDR1 is SGHRS and CDR2 is YFSETQ.

The chain combines TRBV28 with TRBJ1-5, with D possibly being TRBD1 (5 bases). The CDR3 sequence is 14 residues long. V lost 4 bases and J lost 8, with 15 bases in between. The V gene's germline CDR1 is MDHEN and CDR2 SYDVKM. Here the CDR3 reads CASSSPLGGEPQHF. In nucleotides, the CDR3 is TGTGCCAGCAGTTCCCCTCTGGGGGGGGAGCCCCAGCATTTT.

A remark on this clone: The junction and the germline gene differ at one end; a read error may be behind it. Other DNA variants within this sample encode the same CDR3. The chain carries TRBV6-6 and TRBJ1-5; TRBD1 agrees at 7 bases. The CDR3 length is 15 residues. Germline lookup yields CDR1 MNHNY and CDR2 SVGAGI (reference sequence). CDR3 nucleotide sequence: TGTGCCAGCAGTGGAGGGACAGTTAGCAATCAGCCCCAGCATTTC. As protein: CASSGGTVSNQPQHF.

The chain couples TRBV5-1 to TRBJ2-2, with a tentative D call TRBD2 (6 bases). Germline V gene data show CDR1 as SGHRS and CDR2 as YFSETQ. Trimming shortened V by 7 bases and J by 6 bases, and 13 bases separated the two germline ends. The CDR3 totals 13 residues. CDR3 coding DNA: TGCGCCAGCTGCCTCTCGGGAGCCGGGGAGCTGTTTTTT. Amino acid sequence: CASCLSGAGELFF.

This sequence joins TRBV19 and TRBJ2-7; maybe TRBD1 (5 bases). The CDR3 is made up of 15 amino acids. V was cut by 2 bases and J by 1 base, with 12 bases left in between. The germline gives CDR1 LNHDA, CDR2 SQIVND (reference sequence). The CDR3 DNA follows: TGTGCCAGTAGTATATCGTCACAGGTTTCCTACGAGCAGTACTTC. It is translated as CASSISSQVSYEQYF.

The CDR3 sequence is CASSEDRQETQYF. CDR3 nucleotide sequence: TGTGCCAGCAGTGAAGACAGGCAAGAGACCCAGTACTTC. V is TRBV2 and J is TRBJ2-5; D might be TRBD1 (5 bases). The V gene lost 1 base and the J gene lost 2 bases, with 5 bases spanning the gap. The germline gives CDR1 SNHLY, CDR2 FYNNEI. The CDR3 sequence is 13 residues long.

The rearrangement uses TRBV5-6 and TRBJ1-2; D possibly corresponds to TRBD1 (5 bases). From germline, CDR1 is SGHDT and CDR2 YYEEEE. V lost 0 bases to trimming and J lost 8 bases, with 26 bases between them. The CDR3 runs 18 residues. The CDR3 nucleotides are TGTGCCAGCAGCTTGGGTTCACAGCCCCGGGGGGATATGAGCGGCTACACCTTC. Amino acid sequence: CASSLGSQPRGDMSGYTF. Using reference TRBV5-6 and TRBJ1-2 for the parts outside the CDR3, the full variable domain is DAGVTQSPTHLIKTRGQQVTLRCSPKSGHDTVSWYQQALGQGPQFIFQYYEEEERQRGNFPDRFSGHQFPNYSSELNVNALLLGDSALYLCASSLGSQPRGDMSGYTFGSGTRLTVV.

V usage is TRBV19 and J usage is TRBJ2-3, with D possibly matching TRBD2 (5 bases). The CDR3 is made up of 15 amino acids. V was trimmed by 5 bases and J by 6 bases, leaving 18 bases between them. Germline lookup yields CDR1 LNHDA and CDR2 SQIVND (reference sequence). The CDR3 bases are TGTGCCAGTAGTCCACCCGAGGGCGCCAGGGATACGCAGTATTTT. Protein sequence: CASSPPEGARDTQYF. Together with reference TRBV19 and TRBJ2-3, the CDR3 gives the full variable domain: DGGITQSPKYLFRKEGQNVTLSCEQNLNHDAMYWYRQDPGQGLRLIYYSQIVNDFQKGDIAEGYSVSREKKESFPLTVTSAQKNPTAFYLCASSPPEGARDTQYFGPGTRLTVL.

The rearrangement uses TRBV18 and TRBJ2-3; 10 nucleotides match TRBD1. This CDR3 has 16 residues. Looked up from germline, CDR1 is KGHSH and CDR2 is LQKENI. V gave up 5 bases and J gave up 0 bases; unmatched junction bases: 5. CDR3 in amino acids: CASSAGTGASTDTQYF. The CDR3 DNA sequence: TGTGCCAGCTCAGCAGGGACAGGGGCCAGCACAGATACGCAGTATTTT.

The chain joins TRBV30 to TRBJ2-1, with 8 bases fitting TRBD1. This CDR3 comprises 15 residues. Germline values: CDR1 GTSNPN, CDR2 SVGIG (reference sequence). Losses at the gene ends were 1 base for V and 5 bases for J; bases not matched to a gene: 7. The DNA of the CDR3 is TGTGCCTGGAGTGCCTCGGGACAGGACCACAATGAGCAGTTCTTC. Amino acid sequence: CAWSASGQDHNEQFF. The whole variable domain, remainder taken from reference TRBV30 and TRBJ2-1, is SQTIHQWPATLVQPVGSPLSLECTVEGTSNPNLYWYRQAAGRGLQLLFYSVGIGQISSEVPQNLSASRPQDRQFILSSKKLLLSDSGFYLCAWSASGQDHNEQFFGPGTRLTVL.

V and J are TRBV4-1 and TRBJ1-5; 12 bases are a match to TRBD1. J lost 6 bases, V lost 0 bases, and 6 bases had no gene match. The CDR3 covers 17 residues. Germline V gene lookup returns CDR1 MGHRA and CDR2 YSYEKL. This chain's CDR3 is CASSQEGRDRGLQPQHF. The CDR3 region has the DNA TGCGCCAGCAGCCAAGAGGGAAGGGACAGGGGGCTTCAGCCCCAGCATTTT.

The CDR3 protein is CASNASPSRTDTQYF. The DNA of the CDR3 is TGCGCCAGCAACGCGTCACCAAGTCGCACAGATACGCAGTATTTT. This chain uses TRBV10-2 with TRBJ2-3; D not certain. This CDR3 has 15 residues. V was cut by 7 bases and J by 1 base, with 15 bases left in between. The V gene's germline CDR1 is WSHSY and CDR2 SAAADI.

The chain couples TRBV28 to TRBJ2-3, with TRBD2 matching 8 bases. Germline CDR1 MDHEN, CDR2 SYDVKM. Losses at the gene ends were 5 bases for V and 0 bases for J; bases not matched to a gene: 10. The CDR3 sequence is 17 residues long. This chain's CDR3 is CASSTKLAGSSTDTQYF. The CDR3 nucleotides are TGTGCCAGCAGTACCAAGCTAGCGGGTTCTAGCACAGATACGCAGTATTTT. The entire variable domain, with the rest obtained from reference TRBV28 and TRBJ2-3, is as follows: DVKVTQSSRYLVKRTGEKVFLECVQDMDHENMFWYRQDPGLGLRLIYFSYDVKMKEKGDIPEGYSVSREKKERFSLILESASTNQTSMYLCASSTKLAGSSTDTQYFGPGTRLTVL.

This rearrangement joins TRBV7-2 to TRBJ2-5; the D gene is possibly TRBD1 (6 bases). The CDR3 runs to 15 residues. The germline V and J ends were trimmed by 5 bases and 1 base, with 14 bases remaining between them. Germline V gene sequence: CDR1 SGHTA, CDR2 FQGNSA. This CDR3 is CASSRSGESQETQYF. CDR3 sequence (DNA): TGTGCCAGCAGCAGATCAGGGGAATCCCAAGAGACCCAGTACTTC.

J is TRBJ1-1 and V is TRBV4-1; weak D call: TRBD1 (6 bases). The CDR3 is 11 residues long. Trimming took off 6 bases at V and 12 bases at J, with 14 bases between the two ends. Germline CDR1 MGHRA, CDR2 YSYEKL. The CDR3: CASSDFGTSFF. The CDR3 coding sequence is TGCGCCAGCAGTGATTTCGGGACATCTTTCTTT.

This chain joins TRBV19 and TRBJ1-2, with TRBD1 matching 7 bases. The junction had 14 bases not matched to a gene; V was cut back by 5 bases and J by 5 bases. CDR1 and CDR2 from the germline V gene are LNHDA and SQIVND (reference sequence). The CDR3 has 16 residues. The CDR3 protein is CASSPQGGAVSYGYTF. The CDR3 region has the DNA TGTGCCAGTAGTCCACAAGGGGGCGCGGTTTCGTATGGCTACACCTTC.